The next 22 T cell receptor beta chains were all read from a single sample in a study of identical twins. From the 5' RACE reads, TCRdb called clonotypes with MiXCR, one entry per CDR3 protein. The repertoire consists of more than 1.5 million distinct CDR3 sequences, with under 35% occurring once and the leading ten covering approximately 0.25%. The sample was cord blood. Source of these receptors: a newborn girl in good health.

Here the CDR3 reads CASRLGGTYGYTF. As DNA, the CDR3 is TGTGCCAGTCGTTTGGGGGGTACCTATGGCTACACCTTC. The rearrangement uses TRBV2 and TRBJ1-2, with D tentatively TRBD1 (5 bases). Per germline, CDR1 SNHLY and CDR2 FYNNEI. V dropped 9 bases and J dropped 4 bases, with 15 bases sitting between them. The CDR3 contains 13 residues. The complete variable domain, with remaining parts taken from reference TRBV2 and TRBJ1-2, reads EPEVTQTPSHQVTQMGQEVILRCVPISNHLYFYWYRQILGQKVEFLVSFYNNEISEKSEIFDDQFSVERPDGSNFTLKIRSTKLEDSAMYFCASRLGGTYGYTFGSGTRLTVV.

This clonotype turned up a few times. The chain couples TRBV25-1 to TRBJ2-1, with 9 positions matching TRBD1. There are 17 residues in the CDR3. Germline-derived CDR1 and CDR2 are MGHDK and SYGVNS. Trimming cost V 6 bases and J 7 bases; bases outside gene matches: 16. CDR3 in amino acids: CASRGAPGTGIANEQFF. In nucleotides, the CDR3 is TGTGCCAGCAGAGGCGCTCCCGGGACAGGGATCGCAAATGAGCAGTTCTTC.

The V gene is TRBV11-2, the J gene TRBJ1-2, with D perhaps matching TRBD1 (5 bases). The germline CDR1 and CDR2 sequences are SGHAT and FQNNGV. This CDR3 has 15 amino acids. Trimming stripped 3 bases from V and 4 bases from J, with 15 bases between. The CDR3 sequence: CASSLEGFPIYGYTF. The DNA for the CDR3 is TGTGCCAGCAGCTTGGAGGGGTTCCCTATCTATGGCTACACCTTC.

The chain couples TRBV25-1 to TRBJ1-4; 9 nucleotides agree with TRBD1. CDR1 and CDR2 from the germline V gene are MGHDK and SYGVNS. This CDR3 contains 15 residues. The J segment lost 8 bases and the V segment lost 3 bases, leaving 7 bases of the junction unmatched. The CDR3 nucleotides read TGTGCCAGCAGTGACAGGGGACAGGGAGGGGAAAAACTGTTTTTT. Translated, it gives CASSDRGQGGEKLFF.

The rearrangement joins TRBV12-3 or TRBV12-4 to TRBJ2-1; D is unclear. V was clipped by 6 bases and J by 7 bases, with 19 bases between them. CDR3 length: 15 amino acids. CDR3 sequence reads: CASSPPAPRPNEQFF. For the CDR3, the DNA is TGTGCCAGCAGCCCCCCAGCTCCTAGGCCTAATGAGCAGTTCTTC.

The gene calls are TRBV12-3 or TRBV12-4 and TRBJ2-5, with TRBD1 identical over 11 bases. The CDR3 extends over 14 amino acids. Germline trimming cut 6 bases from V and 6 bases from J; bases unmatched to any gene: 6. This CDR3 is CASSPGQGAKTQYF. CDR3 nucleotide sequence: TGTGCCAGCAGCCCCGGACAGGGGGCAAAGACCCAGTACTTC.

The count of this clonotype is one. The chain recombines TRBV5-1 with TRBJ2-1, with 10 bases identical to TRBD1. CDR1 and CDR2 (germline): SGHRS, YFSETQ. This CDR3 is 16 amino acids long. V was clipped by 1 base and J by 10 bases; unmatched bases: 11. DNA of the CDR3: TGCGCCAGCAGCTTGCTCTCCGGGACAGGGGACCACGAGCAGTTCTTC. Translating it yields CASSLLSGTGDHEQFF.

This clonotype was seen more than once but under ten times. This rearrangement joins TRBV29-1 to TRBJ2-7; D might be TRBD2 (5 bases). Trimming shortened V by 7 bases and J by 4 bases, and 11 bases separated the two germline ends. Looked up from germline, CDR1 is SQVTM and CDR2 is ANQGSEA. The CDR3 runs 11 residues. For the CDR3, the DNA is TGCAGCGCGGGATTTCGGTACGAGCAGTACTTC. This codes for CSAGFRYEQYF.

The table lists this clonotype with a count of one. The chain is built from TRBV3-1 and TRBJ2-1; the match to TRBD2 covers 9 bases. Judging by the DNA end, TRBJ2-7 fits better; the J call may be wrong. This CDR3 contains 16 residues. Per the germline V gene, CDR1 is LGHDT and CDR2 is YNNKEL (reference sequence). The DNA of the CDR3 is TGTGCCAGCAGCCTTTTAGCGGGGGCCGACTACAATGAGCAGTACTTC. Amino acid sequence: CASSLLAGADYNEQYF.

In DNA form, the CDR3 reads TGTGCCAGTAGTAAACGGGACAGTCGGGGCTATGGCTACACCTTC. Translated: CASSKRDSRGYGYTF. V usage is TRBV19 and J usage is TRBJ1-2, with 7 bases aligning to TRBD1. In germline, CDR1 is LNHDA, CDR2 SQIVND (reference sequence). V was clipped by 4 bases and J by 4 bases; unmatched bases: 9. The CDR3 covers 15 residues.

The CDR3 protein is CAIKPRQGLLSYEQYF. CDR3 nucleotides: TGTGCCATCAAGCCAAGACAGGGACTTCTCTCCTACGAGCAGTACTTC. This chain joins TRBV10-3 and TRBJ2-7; possible D gene TRBD1, 7 bases. This CDR3 region has 16 residues. Germline-derived CDR1 and CDR2 are ENHRY and SYGVKD. Trimming removed 7 bases from V and 0 bases from J, with 19 bases in between.

This clonotype turned up a few times. The CDR3 DNA reads as TGTGCCAGCAGTCCGGGACTAGCGGGGAGGCACACAGATACGCAGTATTTT. This encodes CASSPGLAGRHTDTQYF. The J gene is TRBJ2-3, the V gene TRBV28; TRBD2 matches at 13 bases. The germline V gene encodes CDR1 MDHEN and CDR2 SYDVKM. V was clipped by 5 bases and J by 2 bases; unmatched bases: 7. The CDR3 spans 17 residues. The whole variable domain, remainder taken from reference TRBV28 and TRBJ2-3, is DVKVTQSSRYLVKRTGEKVFLECVQDMDHENMFWYRQDPGLGLRLIYFSYDVKMKEKGDIPEGYSVSREKKERFSLILESASTNQTSMYLCASSPGLAGRHTDTQYFGPGTRLTVL.

This clonotype has a handful of counts. V and J are TRBV20-1 and TRBJ2-6; possible D gene TRBD2, 5 bases. V was pared by 6 bases and J by 0 bases, with 12 bases between. The CDR3 has 15 residues. Germline CDR1 reads DFQATT; CDR2 reads SNEGSKA (reference sequence). The CDR3 coding sequence is TGCAGTGCATCGGACTCCCGCTCTGGGGCCAACGTCCTGACTTTC. This sequence encodes CSASDSRSGANVLTF.

This clonotype was detected once. This may arise from a read error, as a much more abundant clone is one base away. The rearrangement joins TRBV10-3 to TRBJ2-1, with a tentative D call TRBD1 (6 bases). V shed 2 bases and J shed 13 bases, with 18 bases lying between them. The CDR3 runs to 14 residues. Germline CDR1 is ENHRY and CDR2 is SYGVKD. CDR3 loop: CAISETGSEETQFF. The CDR3 region has the DNA TGTGCCATCAGTGAGACAGGGAGTGAGGAGACCCAGTTCTTC.

A few counts support this clonotype. This chain links TRBV20-1 with TRBJ2-1; D is uncertain. V dropped 0 bases and J dropped 4 bases, with 7 bases sitting between them. CDR1 and CDR2 from the germline V gene are DFQATT and SNEGSKA (reference sequence). The CDR3 runs to 13 residues. As DNA, the CDR3 is TGCAGTGCTAGAGAATCCGTATACAATGAGCAGTTCTTC. It codes for CSARESVYNEQFF.

This chain links TRBV4-1 with TRBJ2-7, with 9 bases fitting TRBD1. V lost 5 bases, J lost 10 bases, and 12 bases stayed unmatched. The V gene's germline CDR1 is MGHRA and CDR2 YSYEKL. This CDR3 is 14 amino acids long. The CDR3 protein is CASSSHGTGSIQYF. CDR3 DNA: TGCGCCAGCAGCTCCCACGGGACAGGGAGTATTCAGTACTTC.

This chain uses TRBV20-1 with TRBJ1-2, with D tentatively TRBD1 (5 bases). This CDR3 contains 13 residues. V was cut by 5 bases and J by 1 base, with 11 bases left in between. CDR1 and CDR2 (germline): DFQATT, SNEGSKA (reference sequence). The CDR3 region is CSAPLQVNYGYTF. The CDR3 DNA reads as TGCAGTGCTCCTTTACAGGTTAACTATGGCTACACCTTC.

This clonotype was seen only a few times. V gene TRBV29-1 combines with J gene TRBJ2-3; weak D call: TRBD1 (6 bases). Trimming shortened V by 2 bases and J by 0 bases, and 12 bases separated the two germline ends. There are 15 residues in the CDR3. The germline V gene has CDR1 SQVTM and CDR2 ANQGSEA. Written as DNA, the CDR3 is TGCAGCGTTGAAACAGGGATTCGGAGCACAGATACGCAGTATTTT. This translates into CSVETGIRSTDTQYF.

The gene calls are TRBV20-1 and TRBJ2-1; no clear D. The CDR3 is 10 amino acids. V shed 0 bases and J shed 11 bases, with 5 bases lying between them. CDR1 and CDR2 (germline): DFQATT, SNEGSKA (reference sequence). CDR3 coding DNA: TGCAGTGCTAGAGACATAAAGCAGTTCTTC. It codes for CSARDIKQFF.

This clonotype was seen just once. At one of its ends the junction is not consistent with the germline gene, which may arise from a read error. The chain carries TRBV20-1 and TRBJ2-5, with D possibly being TRBD2 (5 bases). Germline V gene data show CDR1 as DFQATT and CDR2 as SNEGSKA (reference sequence). The CDR3 covers 14 residues. CDR3 sequence (DNA): TGCAGTGCTATGCCTGGAGGACCATGGAATGAGCGGTTCTTC. This codes for CSAMPGGPWNERFF.

The chain employs TRBV6-5 and TRBJ1-6, with D perhaps matching TRBD1 (5 bases). Germline assignment: CDR1 MNHEY and CDR2 SVGAGI. This CDR3 has 19 residues. V gave up 0 bases and J gave up 1 base, with 16 bases separating them. The CDR3 protein is CASSYSGPSLKSYNSPLHF. DNA for the CDR3: TGTGCCAGCAGTTACTCGGGGCCATCCCTGAAATCCTATAATTCACCCCTCCACTTT.

This clonotype came up a few times. V gene TRBV2 combines with J gene TRBJ2-3, with TRBD2 identical over 8 bases. Germline CDR1 SNHLY, CDR2 FYNNEI. The CDR3 is 18 amino acids. The V gene end was trimmed by 8 bases and the J gene end by 0 bases; junction bases not matched to a gene: 16. This CDR3 is CASAGLGYRTASTDTQYF. The CDR3 nucleotides are TGTGCCAGCGCGGGACTAGGGTACCGAACCGCTAGCACAGATACGCAGTATTTT.